The 10 T cell receptor beta chains presented below share a single source sample, sequenced in a study of blood T cell repertoires in COVID-19. TCRdb's table, derived via immunoSEQ multiplex PCR, lists solely in-frame clones and lacks some. The sample records about 300,000 clones, approximately 88% being singletons. The sequenced sample was peripheral blood. The source is a man between 18 and 29 years old who had recovered from COVID-19.

The chain combines TRBV2 with TRBJ2-1; TRBD2 matches at 8 bases. Trimming took 4 bases from V and 7 from J; bases not matched to a gene: 6. The CDR3 extends over 14 amino acids. Per the germline V gene, CDR1 is SNHLY and CDR2 is FYNNEI. CDR3 nucleotides: TGTGCCAGCAGTGTAGCGGGGCGAAATAATGAGCAGTTCTTC. Protein product: CASSVAGRNNEQFF. The entire variable domain, with the rest obtained from reference TRBV2 and TRBJ2-1, is as follows: EPEVTQTPSHQVTQMGQEVILRCVPISNHLYFYWYRQILGQKVEFLVSFYNNEISEKSEIFDDQFSVERPDGSNFTLKIRSTKLEDSAMYFCASSVAGRNNEQFFGPGTRLTVL.

The CDR3, as DNA: TGTGCCAGTAGTATAGATCAGGGGTTTTCCTACGAGCAGTACTTC. It specifies CASSIDQGFSYEQYF. This chain uses TRBV19 with TRBJ2-7; maybe TRBD1 (6 bases). This CDR3 contains 15 residues. Trimming removed 0 bases at V and 1 base at J, with 10 bases between. CDR1 is LNHDA and CDR2 is SQIVND in the germline V gene (reference sequence).

The V gene is TRBV2, the J gene TRBJ1-1; D is uncertain. This CDR3 spans 17 amino acids. V was clipped by 0 bases and J by 3 bases, with 17 bases between them. Germline loops: CDR1 SNHLY, CDR2 FYNNEI. The CDR3: CASSEALGFTGYTEAFF. The CDR3 nucleotides read TGTGCCAGCAGTGAAGCGCTTGGGTTTACCGGGTACACTGAAGCTTTCTTT.

CDR3 sequence: CASSYSVYGGNEQFF. CDR3 sequence (DNA): TGTGCCAGCAGTTACTCGGTCTACGGGGGCAATGAGCAGTTCTTC. This chain uses TRBV6-6 with TRBJ2-1; D possibly corresponds to TRBD2 (6 bases). Trimming cost V 0 bases and J 6 bases, with 12 bases left between them. The germline V gene has CDR1 MNHNY and CDR2 SVGAGI (reference sequence). CDR3 length: 15 residues.

The genes are TRBV5-6 and TRBJ2-6; 7 positions agree with TRBD1. This CDR3 is 18 amino acids long. The trim removed 4 bases at V and 0 bases at J, leaving 10 bases unmatched. Germline V CDR1 and CDR2: SGHDT, YYEEEE. The CDR3, as DNA: TGTGCCAGCAGCCTCTACCCACAGGGGAGCTCTGGGGCCAACGTCCTGACTTTC. It specifies CASSLYPQGSSGANVLTF.

The chain joins TRBV5-1 to TRBJ2-5; D might be TRBD1 (6 bases). The length of the CDR3 is 14 residues. Looked up from germline, CDR1 is SGHRS and CDR2 is YFSETQ. The germline V and J ends were trimmed by 5 bases and 5 bases, with 16 bases remaining between them. CDR3 in DNA: TGCGCCAGCAGACTAGGGGGAAGGGGTGAGACCCAGTACTTC. It codes for CASRLGGRGETQYF. Filled out from reference TRBV5-1 and TRBJ2-5, the complete variable domain reads KAGVTQTPRYLIKTRGQQVTLSCSPISGHRSVSWYQQTPGQGLQFLFEYFSETQRNKGNFPGRFSGRQFSNSRSEMNVSTLELGDSALYLCASRLGGRGETQYFGPGTRLLVL.

The chain carries TRBV27 and TRBJ2-5; possibly TRBD2 for D (6 bases). The germline V gene has CDR1 MNHEY and CDR2 SMNVEV (reference sequence). The germline V and J ends were trimmed by 3 bases and 2 bases, with 13 bases remaining between them. The CDR3 has 15 residues. For the CDR3, the DNA is TGTGCCAGCAGTTTCGTCCTTGGAGGGCAAGAGACCCAGTACTTC. Protein: CASSFVLGGQETQYF.

The rearrangement uses TRBV25-1 and TRBJ2-7; possible D gene TRBD1, 6 bases. Deletions cut 6 bases from V and 1 base from J, with 13 bases between. CDR3 length: 14 residues. Per germline, CDR1 MGHDK and CDR2 SYGVNS. The CDR3 DNA follows: TGTGCCAGCAGGGGAAAACAGGGTTCCTACGAGCAGTACTTC. Its protein is CASRGKQGSYEQYF.

The chain recombines TRBV7-9 with TRBJ2-1; TRBD1 might be the D (6 bases). This CDR3 comprises 16 residues. V was trimmed by 0 bases and J by 7 bases, leaving 16 bases between them. Germline V lookup: CDR1 SEHNR, CDR2 FQNEAQ (reference sequence). The CDR3, as DNA: TGTGCCAGCAGCTTAGCGGACAGCCTAAGGCGAAATGAGCAGTTCTTC. It is translated as CASSLADSLRRNEQFF.

The chain is built from TRBV2 and TRBJ2-5; 16 bases line up with TRBD2. Trimming at V came to 8 bases and at J to 1 base, leaving 16 bases not matched to a gene. Germline CDR1 is SNHLY and CDR2 is FYNNEI. The CDR3 sequence is 20 residues long. The CDR3 is CASPPEGLAGGRQAQETQYF. Here the CDR3 DNA reads TGTGCCAGCCCACCTGAGGGACTAGCGGGGGGGAGACAAGCCCAAGAGACCCAGTACTTC.